These 21 T cell receptor beta chains originate from one sample sequenced in a study of blood T cell repertoires in COVID-19. Data came from immunoSEQ multiplex PCR; TCRdb stores just in-frame clones and leaves some out. The table shows 150,000 to 200,000 clones, with approximately 82% occurring only once. The sequenced sample was PBMCs or T cells enriched from blood (not recorded which). The receptor set was obtained from a man aged 50-59 years who had recovered from COVID-19.

V gene TRBV11-2 combines with J gene TRBJ2-7; perhaps TRBD1 as D (5 bases). Trimming pared 5 bases from V and 1 base from J, leaving 15 bases between. The CDR3 loop spans 15 amino acids. The germline gives CDR1 SGHAT, CDR2 FQNNGV. For the CDR3, the DNA is TGTGCCAGCAGCCGACCAGGGAAGGGTTCCTACGAGCAGTACTTC. Its protein product is CASSRPGKGSYEQYF.

This rearrangement joins TRBV3-1 (or the pseudogene TRBV3-2) to TRBJ2-2; D gene uncertain. CDR1 and CDR2 from the germline V gene are LGHDT and YNNKEL (reference sequence). Between the trimmed V and J ends, which lost 4 bases and 0 bases, there was a span of 6 bases. The CDR3 loop spans 14 amino acids. The CDR3 DNA reads TGTGCCAGCAGCCCCCCGGCGAACACCGGGGAGCTGTTTTTT. As protein: CASSPPANTGELFF.

This clone was observed a single time. V usage is TRBV4-1 and J usage is TRBJ1-2, with 10 bases that match TRBD1. The CDR3 sequence is 15 residues long. Germline CDR1 and CDR2: MGHRA and YSYEKL. With 4 bases clipped from V and 0 bases from J, the junction kept 2 bases outside the gene matches. The CDR3 nucleotides are TGCGCCAGCAGCCTCGGACAGGGGGCTAACTATGGCTACACCTTC. Protein sequence: CASSLGQGANYGYTF.

The chain carries TRBV2 and TRBJ1-2; 10 positions agree with TRBD1. Trimming cost V 6 bases and J 6 bases; bases outside gene matches: 4. The CDR3 has 13 residues. Germline V lookup: CDR1 SNHLY, CDR2 FYNNEI. The CDR3 sequence: CASRGTGADGYTF. CDR3 bases: TGTGCCAGCAGAGGGACAGGGGCGGATGGCTACACCTTC.

This clone was seen a few times. The J gene is TRBJ1-5, the V gene TRBV7-9, with no clear D. V gave up 1 base and J gave up 7 bases, with 5 bases separating them. This CDR3 comprises 12 residues. The germline V gene has CDR1 SEHNR and CDR2 FQNEAQ (reference sequence). CDR3 region: CASSLDQQPQHF. The CDR3 nucleotides are TGTGCCAGCAGCTTAGATCAACAGCCCCAGCATTTT.

This clone has just a few counts. This chain uses TRBV28 with TRBJ1-6; no definite D call. V was shortened by 5 bases and J by 13 bases, with 9 bases between the two germline ends. CDR1 is MDHEN, CDR2 SYDVKM, per germline. There are 11 residues in the CDR3. The CDR3 sequence: CASSPVGPLHF. The DNA of the CDR3 is TGTGCCAGCAGTCCGGTGGGCCCCCTCCACTTT.

For the CDR3, the DNA is TGTGCCAGCGGCGGTTTTGGACAGGGAGACATTCAGTACTTC. Translation gives CASGGFGQGDIQYF. The rearrangement joins TRBV6-5 to TRBJ2-4; TRBD1 matches at 8 bases. The CDR3 is 14 amino acids. Germline CDR1 and CDR2: MNHEY and SVGAGI. Germline trimming cut 8 bases from V and 8 bases from J; bases unmatched to any gene: 11.

V and J are TRBV6-5 and TRBJ1-3, with TRBD1 matching over 8 bases. Germline values: CDR1 MNHEY, CDR2 SVGAGI. V shed 7 bases and J 1 base; nucleotides not matched to a gene: 6. There are 15 residues in the CDR3. CDR3 protein: CASIPQGGSGNTIYF. In DNA form, the CDR3 reads TGTGCCAGCATCCCACAGGGGGGGTCTGGAAACACCATATATTTT.

For the CDR3, the DNA is TGTGCCAGCAGCCCCGGACTAGCGGGGGGCTACACCGGGGAGCTGTTTTTT. Protein sequence: CASSPGLAGGYTGELFF. The V and J genes are TRBV5-4 and TRBJ2-2, with 14 bases aligning to TRBD2. This CDR3 is 17 amino acids long. Per the germline V gene, CDR1 is SGHNT and CDR2 is YYREEE (reference sequence). The J segment lost 3 bases and the V segment lost 4 bases, leaving 5 bases of the junction unmatched.

This chain connects TRBV28 to TRBJ1-4; 10 bases align to TRBD1. The CDR3 extends over 15 amino acids. V lost 6 bases and J lost 6; bases outside the gene matches: 7. Per the germline V gene, CDR1 is MDHEN and CDR2 is SYDVKM. The CDR3 spells CASRPTGTGDEKLFF. CDR3 coding DNA: TGTGCCAGCAGACCTACCGGGACAGGGGATGAAAAACTGTTTTTT.

This clone was recorded a few times. The chain combines TRBV7-9 with TRBJ1-6, with D unresolved. Germline lookup yields CDR1 SEHNR and CDR2 FQNEAQ (reference sequence). This CDR3 region has 17 residues. V shed 4 bases and J shed 0 bases, with 13 bases lying between them. This chain's CDR3 is CASSYETASSYNSPLHF. The DNA for the CDR3 is TGTGCCAGCAGCTACGAGACGGCTAGCTCCTATAATTCACCCCTCCACTTT. The full variable domain, in which reference TRBV7-9 and TRBJ1-6 provide the parts outside the CDR3, is DTGVSQNPRHKITKRGQNVTFRCDPISEHNRLYWYRQTLGQGPEFLTYFQNEAQLEKSRLLSDRFSAERPKGSFSTLEIQRTEQGDSAMYLCASSYETASSYNSPLHFGNGTRLTVT.

The gene calls are TRBV6-1 and TRBJ2-3; 7 positions agree with TRBD2. Germline values: CDR1 MNHNS, CDR2 SASEGT. V was pared by 3 bases and J by 3 bases, with 3 bases of the junction left unmatched. The CDR3 is 14 residues long. The CDR3 DNA follows: TGTGCCAGCAGTGATTACGGGGGGACAGATACGCAGTATTTT. This translates into CASSDYGGTDTQYF.

This clone was observed a single time. The V and J genes are TRBV5-4 and TRBJ1-1, with 8 bases fitting TRBD1. The CDR3 consists of 14 residues. Germline CDR1 is SGHNT and CDR2 is YYREEE (reference sequence). J lost 4 bases, V lost 0 bases, and 2 bases had no gene match. CDR3 nucleotides: TGTGCCAGCAGCTTGGGCAGGGGGCCCACTGAAGCTTTCTTT. Its translation is CASSLGRGPTEAFF. Full variable domain (outside the CDR3, taken from reference TRBV5-4 and TRBJ1-1): ETGVTQSPTHLIKTRGQQVTLRCSSQSGHNTVSWYQQALGQGPQFIFQYYREEENGRGNFPPRFSGLQFPNYSSELNVNALELDDSALYLCASSLGRGPTEAFFGQGTRLTVV.

The V gene is TRBV10-2, the J gene TRBJ1-2, with D possibly matching TRBD1 (6 bases). Germline loops: CDR1 WSHSY, CDR2 SAAADI. This CDR3 is 15 amino acids long. Trimming cost V 7 bases and J 4 bases, with 19 bases left between them. The CDR3 DNA is TGCGCCAGCACTTCCGGACCGGACAGCGCCTATGGCTACACCTTC. Its protein product is CASTSGPDSAYGYTF.

The chain recombines TRBV6-5 with TRBJ1-2; no reliable D call. The CDR3 extends over 13 amino acids. The germline V gene has CDR1 MNHEY and CDR2 SVGAGI. Between the trimmed V and J ends, which lost 8 bases and 2 bases, there was a span of 12 bases. DNA of the CDR3: TGTGCCAGCGCCTCGGAGATGAACTATGGCTACACCTTC. It specifies CASASEMNYGYTF.

The chain employs TRBV14 and TRBJ1-2; the match to TRBD1 covers 9 bases. Germline V gene data show CDR1 as SGHDN and CDR2 as FVKESK. The junction had 1 base not matched to a gene; V was cut back by 4 bases and J by 4 bases. There are 13 residues in the CDR3. The CDR3 DNA is TGTGCCAGCAGCCGACAGGGGGGCTATGGCTACACCTTC. The encoded protein is CASSRQGGYGYTF.

V and J are TRBV6-5 and TRBJ2-7; 9 bases fit TRBD1. This CDR3 spans 14 amino acids. V was clipped by 6 bases and J by 2 bases; unmatched bases: 5. Germline CDR1 is MNHEY and CDR2 is SVGAGI. CDR3 amino acids: CASRPGTGTYEQYF. For the CDR3, the DNA is TGTGCCAGCAGACCCGGGACAGGGACCTACGAGCAGTACTTC.

The V gene is TRBV6-1, the J gene TRBJ2-5; D might be TRBD2 (5 bases). Trimming pared 3 bases from V and 2 bases from J, leaving 13 bases between. This CDR3 is built from 15 residues. Germline loops: CDR1 MNHNS, CDR2 SASEGT. In nucleotides, the CDR3 is TGTGCCAGCAGTGATCTGGGGTCGGGGCAAGAGACCCAGTACTTC. Protein product: CASSDLGSGQETQYF.

The J gene is TRBJ2-3, the V gene TRBV15; D uncertain. The germline V and J ends were trimmed by 0 bases and 0 bases, with 13 bases remaining between them. This CDR3 is 17 amino acids long. The germline CDR1 and CDR2 sequences are LNHNV and YYDKDF (reference sequence). The CDR3 DNA follows: TGTGCCACCAGCAGAGAGGCCGGGTACCCTAGCACAGATACGCAGTATTTT. The encoded protein is CATSREAGYPSTDTQYF.

This clone was detected a few times. The chain couples TRBV5-8 to TRBJ2-7, with 9 nucleotides matching TRBD1. Trimming removed 4 bases from V and 4 bases from J; junction bases left unmatched: 9. The CDR3 is made up of 15 amino acids. Germline V CDR1 and CDR2: SGHTS, YDEGEE. CDR3 DNA sequence: TGTGCCAGCAGCCTGGGACAGGGACTTGCTTACGAGCAGTACTTC. It translates to CASSLGQGLAYEQYF.

This clone is a singleton in its sample. This chain connects TRBV5-1 to TRBJ1-4; 7 bases line up with TRBD1. The ends lost 4 bases at V and 0 bases at J; junction bases unmatched: 15. The length of the CDR3 is 19 residues. The V gene's germline CDR1 is SGHRS and CDR2 YFSETQ. The CDR3 here is CASSLRGLGLVATNEKLFF. The DNA of the CDR3 is TGCGCCAGCAGCCTCAGGGGGTTGGGCCTCGTTGCAACTAATGAAAAACTGTTTTTT. The full variable domain, completed using reference TRBV5-1 and TRBJ1-4, is KAGVTQTPRYLIKTRGQQVTLSCSPISGHRSVSWYQQTPGQGLQFLFEYFSETQRNKGNFPGRFSGRQFSNSRSEMNVSTLELGDSALYLCASSLRGLGLVATNEKLFFGSGTQLSVL.